Listed here is a single T cell receptor beta chain. Original analysis: Nucleated cell number was recorded as an estimate derived from reference gene primer amplification. TCRdb's table, derived via immunoSEQ multiplex PCR, lists solely in-frame clones and lacks some. That table gives V, J and clone size, and the DNA gave D and trimming. The sample has about 330,000 clones; roughly 90% are singletons. The data are from a study of blood T cell repertoires in COVID-19. The J segment lost 1 base and the V segment lost 4 bases, leaving 11 bases of the junction unmatched. The CDR3 loop spans 17 amino acids. Looked up from germline, CDR1 is LGHNA and CDR2 is YSLEER.

This receptor was taken from a young man who had recovered from COVID-19. The sample was peripheral blood. This sequence joins TRBV4-3 and TRBJ1-1; 8 bases line up with TRBD1. CDR3 sequence: CASSRGQGPSSNTEAFF. CDR3 in DNA: TGCGCCAGCAGCCGCGGACAGGGTCCCTCTTCGAACACTGAAGCTTTCTTT.